What follows are 3 T cell receptor beta chains derived from one specimen sequenced in a study of neurological immune-mediated disorders. Stated time point: technical triplicate 3. TCRdb recomputed calls from the 5' RACE reads with MiXCR, one row per CDR3 protein. Among tens of thousands of distinct CDR3 sequences, approximately 16% were seen once, and the ten largest hold almost 5%. The sequencing input was CD4+ T cells from blood. The receptors derive from a female donor with HTLV-1-associated myelopathy (HAM/TSP).

This clonotype occurred many times. The chain carries TRBV20-1 and TRBJ1-1; 7 nucleotides match TRBD1. Germline V gene sequence: CDR1 DFQATT, CDR2 SNEGSKA (reference sequence). The CDR3 runs to 13 residues. Losses at the gene ends were 5 bases for V and 4 bases for J; bases not matched to a gene: 7. This CDR3 is CSAGQVGGTEAFF. The CDR3 DNA follows: TGCAGTGCTGGACAGGTCGGGGGCACTGAAGCTTTCTTT.

This clonotype was seen a handful of times. The chain carries TRBV4-2 and TRBJ2-5; 11 nucleotides match TRBD2. The V gene end was trimmed by 1 base and the J gene end by 5 bases; junction bases not matched to a gene: 9. From germline, CDR1 is LGHNA and CDR2 YNFKEQ. The CDR3 runs 17 residues. The CDR3 nucleotides are TGTGCCAGCAGCCAAGGGGTAGCGGGGGGGCCTGGGGAGACCCAGTACTTC. It yields the protein CASSQGVAGGPGETQYF.

Many counts were recorded for this clonotype. The chain employs TRBV5-8 and TRBJ1-5, with a possible D match to TRBD1 (6 bases). The CDR3 loop spans 13 amino acids. Germline-derived CDR1 and CDR2 are SGHTS and YDEGEE. With 3 bases removed from V and 7 bases from J, the gap between germline ends came to 11 bases. CDR3 in amino acids: CASSSRGWQPQHF. CDR3 DNA: TGTGCCAGCAGCTCCAGGGGATGGCAGCCCCAGCATTTT.